These 22 T cell receptor beta chains were all obtained from the same sample, sequenced in a study of PD-L1 blockade in urothelial cancer (dated by TCRdb to about 2017). Libraries were built with the immunoSEQ multiplex PCR assay. TCRdb retrieved this table from immuneACCESS and kept in-frame rearrangements only. Not all clones are present; in checked studies, unresolved V genes account for under half, and no reason is known for the remainder. Recorded for this sample are more than 35,000 clones; around 33% of them occurred a single time. The ten largest clones represent more than 8.5% of the sample. Sample time point, as interpreted from the label and publication: pretreatment tumor sample. Sequencing was performed on tumor tissue, taken before atezolizumab (anti-PD-L1) treatment. The source is a man in his fifties or sixties with urothelial cancer.

The V and J genes are TRBV11-3 and TRBJ2-1; D remains unclear. The CDR3 sequence is 15 residues long. V was shortened by 5 bases and J by 5 bases, with 16 bases between the two germline ends. Germline CDR1 reads SGHNT; CDR2 reads YENEEA. The CDR3 is CASSPHLRGHNEQFF. Here the CDR3 DNA reads TGTGCCAGCAGCCCGCACTTGCGCGGTCACAATGAGCAGTTCTTC.

V gene TRBV19 combines with J gene TRBJ2-3, with unresolved D. In germline, CDR1 is LNHDA, CDR2 SQIVND (reference sequence). The CDR3 is 11 amino acids. The ends were cut back, 2 bases at V and 6 bases at J, with 3 bases in the middle. Written as DNA, the CDR3 is TGTGCCAGTAGTATACTCGATACGCAGTATTTT. Translating gives CASSILDTQYF.

CDR3 nucleotides: TGCAGCGTGGTCGAGTCTGGATACGATGAGCAGTTCTTC. Protein product: CSVVESGYDEQFF. The chain recombines TRBV29-1 with TRBJ2-1; D is uncertain. Deletions cut 6 bases from V and 8 bases from J, with 17 bases between. This CDR3 has 13 amino acids. CDR1 and CDR2 from the germline V gene are SQVTM and ANQGSEA.

The chain couples TRBV12-5 to TRBJ1-1; tentatively, D is TRBD1 (6 bases). The CDR3 has 16 residues. Germline V gene data show CDR1 as LGHNT and CDR2 as FRNRAP. Trimming removed 1 base from V and 5 bases from J, with 17 bases in between. CDR3: CASGLAGQSLWTEAFF. CDR3 nucleotides: TGTGCTAGTGGTTTGGCGGGACAATCCCTCTGGACTGAAGCTTTCTTT.

This clone was seen a few times. This chain uses TRBV11-3 with TRBJ1-1; no clear D. CDR1 is SGHNT and CDR2 is YENEEA in the germline V gene. This CDR3 region has 14 residues. Between the trimmed V and J ends, which lost 4 bases and 3 bases, there was a span of 12 bases. The CDR3 reads CASSSETEDTEAFF. Here the CDR3 DNA reads TGTGCCAGCAGCTCGGAGACCGAGGACACTGAAGCTTTCTTT.

This rearrangement joins TRBV30 to TRBJ1-4; D unresolved. Germline V gives CDR1 GTSNPN, CDR2 SVGIG (reference sequence). V lost 6 bases, J lost 13 bases, and 21 bases lay in between. The CDR3 is 13 amino acids. CDR3 sequence (DNA): TGTGCCTGTTCCACGGTATCGGTCGTTAGACTGTTTTTT. Translated, it gives CACSTVSVVRLFF.

The rearrangement links TRBV28 to TRBJ1-1; D is possibly TRBD1 (6 bases). With 7 bases removed from V and 8 bases from J, the gap between germline ends came to 17 bases. CDR3 size: 13 residues. Per germline, CDR1 MDHEN and CDR2 SYDVKM. The CDR3 protein is CASILQGSVEAFF. Written as DNA, the CDR3 is TGTGCCAGCATCCTACAGGGAAGTGTCGAAGCTTTCTTT.

The chain employs TRBV25-1 and TRBJ1-2; 7 bases are a match to TRBD1. Per the germline V gene, CDR1 is MGHDK and CDR2 is SYGVNS. The CDR3 covers 14 residues. V was clipped by 6 bases and J by 0 bases; unmatched bases: 4. CDR3 sequence: CASSDRVSNYGYTF. The CDR3 coding sequence is TGTGCCAGCAGCGACAGGGTCTCTAACTATGGCTACACCTTC.

The gene calls are TRBV19 and TRBJ2-7; D tentatively reads TRBD1 or TRBD2 (5 bases each). CDR1 and CDR2 (germline): LNHDA, SQIVND (reference sequence). The CDR3 contains 14 residues. The V and J ends lost 4 bases and 2 bases respectively, with 12 bases between them. CDR3 protein: CASSTSGTAYEQYF. For the CDR3, the DNA is TGTGCCAGTAGTACCTCCGGGACGGCCTACGAGCAGTACTTC.

V and J are TRBV19 and TRBJ1-1; the D is unclear. The V end was cut by 3 bases, the J end by 0 bases, with 8 bases between. CDR1 and CDR2 from the germline V gene are LNHDA and SQIVND (reference sequence). This CDR3 has 14 amino acids. CDR3 sequence: CASSMANMNTEAFF. The CDR3 nucleotides are TGTGCCAGTAGTATGGCGAATATGAACACTGAAGCTTTCTTT.

At least ten counts were recorded for this clone. The V and J genes are TRBV1 and TRBJ1-2; the D call TRBD1 from the table was never checked on the DNA. TRBV1 is a documented pseudogene. CDR3 size: 15 residues. The CDR3: CASSPVDRDRYGYTF. CDR3 DNA: TGCGCCAGCAGCCCCGTGGACAGGGATAGGTATGGCTACACCTTC.

The rearrangement uses TRBV9 and TRBJ2-2; D unclear. The CDR3 has 16 amino acids. Trimming left V 0 bases short and J 7 bases short, with 16 bases between. CDR1 is SGDLS, CDR2 YYNGEE, per germline. The DNA for the CDR3 is TGTGCCAGCAGCGTAGATGTCTGGGCAGCGAACGGGGAGCTGTTTTTT. It translates to CASSVDVWAANGELFF.

The genes are TRBV5-1 and TRBJ2-1; D could derive from TRBD1 or TRBD2 (6 bases each). CDR3 size: 15 residues. CDR1 is SGHRS, CDR2 YFSETQ, per germline. The ends were cut back, 0 bases at V and 4 bases at J, with 11 bases in the middle. DNA of the CDR3: TGCGCCAGCAGCTTGGTGGGGGGCTGGTACAATGAGCAGTTCTTC. Amino acids: CASSLVGGWYNEQFF. The entire variable domain, with the rest obtained from reference TRBV5-1 and TRBJ2-1, is as follows: KAGVTQTPRYLIKTRGQQVTLSCSPISGHRSVSWYQQTPGQGLQFLFEYFSETQRNKGNFPGRFSGRQFSNSRSEMNVSTLELGDSALYLCASSLVGGWYNEQFFGPGTRLTVL.

This clone was counted only a few times. The V and J genes are TRBV25-1 and TRBJ1-2; tentatively, D is TRBD1 (5 bases). The CDR3 extends over 14 amino acids. V was cut by 2 bases and J by 6 bases, with 13 bases left in between. The germline V gene has CDR1 MGHDK and CDR2 SYGVNS. The CDR3 DNA reads TGTGCCAGCAGTGAAGAGGGCAGGGAAGATGGCTACACCTTC. Residues: CASSEEGREDGYTF.

V is TRBV7-5 and J is TRBJ1-2; the table names TRBD1, a call not compared with the DNA. TRBV7-5 is annotated as a pseudogene. The CDR3 has 15 residues. CDR3 loop: CASSLVGQVNRGYTF. As DNA, the CDR3 is TGTGCCAGCAGCTTAGTGGGACAGGTCAATAGGGGCTACACCTTC.

The genes are TRBV5-1 and TRBJ2-5, with unresolved D. CDR1 SGHRS and CDR2 YFSETQ come from the germline V gene. The CDR3 sequence is 16 residues long. Trimming removed 0 bases from V and 5 bases from J, with 17 bases in between. Here the CDR3 DNA reads TGCGCCAGCAGCTTGGACCCTCCGGGCCTTGGGGAGACCCAGTACTTC. It codes for CASSLDPPGLGETQYF.

The sample holds a few counts of this clone. The rearrangement links TRBV9 to TRBJ2-5, with TRBD2 identical over 9 bases. V lost 4 bases to trimming and J lost 2 bases; unmatched junction nucleotides: 9. This CDR3 contains 16 residues. Germline V gene sequence: CDR1 SGDLS, CDR2 YYNGEE. The CDR3 nucleotides are TGTGCCAGCAGCCGTCTCGGGACTAGCCTTCAAGAGACCCAGTACTTC. It encodes CASSRLGTSLQETQYF.

This clone has at least ten counts. The gene calls are TRBV4-1 and TRBJ1-2; 11 positions match TRBD1. The V gene's germline CDR1 is MGHRA and CDR2 YSYEKL. The CDR3 sequence is 15 residues long. V was pared by 4 bases and J by 1 base, with 2 bases of the junction left unmatched. The CDR3 sequence: CASSRGTGGNYGYTF. CDR3 nucleotide sequence: TGCGCCAGCAGCCGTGGGACAGGGGGTAACTATGGCTACACCTTC.

The J gene is TRBJ2-3, the V gene TRBV29-1; TRBD2 matches at 7 bases. Germline V gives CDR1 SQVTM, CDR2 ANQGSEA. The CDR3 spans 12 residues. V gave up 0 bases and J gave up 7 bases; unmatched junction bases: 1. DNA of the CDR3: TGCAGCGTTGAAGAAAGCGGGAATACGCAGTATTTT. Translating it yields CSVEESGNTQYF.

This clone was observed a few times. CDR3 sequence reads: CASRTGQGDFGYTF. DNA for the CDR3: TGTGCCAGCAGAACTGGACAGGGGGACTTTGGCTACACCTTC. The rearrangement links TRBV6-8 to TRBJ1-2; 10 bases fit TRBD1. The V gene's germline CDR1 is MNHGY and CDR2 SAAAGT. The V gene end was trimmed by 6 bases and the J gene end by 7 bases; junction bases not matched to a gene: 8. This CDR3 has 14 residues.

The V call is TRBV19, the J call TRBJ1-3, with a possible D match to TRBD1 (5 bases). Germline V lookup: CDR1 LNHDA, CDR2 SQIVND (reference sequence). V shed 6 bases and J shed 0 bases, with 9 bases lying between them. This CDR3 spans 14 amino acids. In DNA form, the CDR3 reads TGTGCCAGTAGCCTCGGGGGCTCTGGAAACACCATATATTTT. Translated, it gives CASSLGGSGNTIYF. The variable domain in full, with the rest retrieved from reference TRBV19 and TRBJ1-3, is DGGITQSPKYLFRKEGQNVTLSCEQNLNHDAMYWYRQDPGQGLRLIYYSQIVNDFQKGDIAEGYSVSREKKESFPLTVTSAQKNPTAFYLCASSLGGSGNTIYFGEGSWLTVV.

The chain employs TRBV30 and TRBJ2-3; 10 bases align to TRBD2. The CDR3 runs to 13 residues. Trimming at V came to 4 bases and at J to 5 bases, leaving 3 bases not matched to a gene. Looked up from germline, CDR1 is GTSNPN and CDR2 is SVGIG (reference sequence). CDR3 region: CAWKVAGGDTQYF. The CDR3 DNA follows: TGTGCCTGGAAAGTAGCGGGAGGAGATACGCAGTATTTT.